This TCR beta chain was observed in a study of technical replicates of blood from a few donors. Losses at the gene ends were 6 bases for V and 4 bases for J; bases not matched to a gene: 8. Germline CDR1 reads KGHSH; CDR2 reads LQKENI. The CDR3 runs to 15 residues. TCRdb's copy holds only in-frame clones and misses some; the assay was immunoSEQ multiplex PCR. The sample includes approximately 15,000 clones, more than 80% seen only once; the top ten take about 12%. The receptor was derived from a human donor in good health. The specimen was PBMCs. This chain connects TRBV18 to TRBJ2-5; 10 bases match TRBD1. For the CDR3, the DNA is TGTGCCAGCTCCCCCCGGGACAGGGGTGGAGAGACCCAGTACTTC. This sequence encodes CASSPRDRGGETQYF.